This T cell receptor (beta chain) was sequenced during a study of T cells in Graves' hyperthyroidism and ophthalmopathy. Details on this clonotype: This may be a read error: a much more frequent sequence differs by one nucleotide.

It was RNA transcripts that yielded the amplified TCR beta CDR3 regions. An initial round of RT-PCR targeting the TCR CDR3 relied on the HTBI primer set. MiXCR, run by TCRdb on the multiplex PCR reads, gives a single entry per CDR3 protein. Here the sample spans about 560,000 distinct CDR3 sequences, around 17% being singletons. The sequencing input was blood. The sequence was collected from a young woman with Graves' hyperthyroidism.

This chain's CDR3 is CASSPSDRVNTEALF. The CDR3 DNA is TGTGCCAGCAGCCCCAGCGACAGGGTTAACACTGAAGCTCTCTTT. The chain couples TRBV7-2 to TRBJ1-1; 7 bases match TRBD1. Germline CDR1 is SGHTA and CDR2 is FQGNSA. This CDR3 has 15 amino acids. The full variable domain, completed using reference TRBV7-2 and TRBJ1-1, is GAGVSQSPSNKVTEKGKDVELRCDPISGHTALYWYRQSLGQGLEFLIYFQGNSAPDKSGLPSDRFSAERTGGSVSTLTIQRTQQEDSAVYLCASSPSDRVNTEALFGQGTRLTVV.